The clone carrying this T cell receptor beta chain was counted ten times or more. No antigen is known for it. TCR beta libraries were made by quantitative 5'-RACE with molecular barcodes. TCRdb called the 5' RACE reads again in MiXCR, with one record for every CDR3 protein. This table holds about 130,000 distinct CDR3 sequences, roughly 6.6% found once. This sample is part of a study of CD8 T cells in ankylosing spondylitis. Overall study findings and caveats: Relatively rare in peripheral blood, disease-linked clones were also CD8+.

The sequenced sample was blood, either unsorted or a sorted T cell fraction (not recorded which). The clonotype comes from a female donor with ankylosing spondylitis or in good health (not recorded which).

The DNA for the CDR3 is TGCAGTTGTCAATTTACAGGGGAAGCTTTCTTT. Amino acid sequence: CSCQFTGEAFF. The genes are TRBV20-1 and TRBJ1-1; possible D gene TRBD1, 6 bases. With 8 bases removed from V and 8 bases from J, the gap between germline ends came to 15 bases. This CDR3 region has 11 residues. The germline CDR1 and CDR2 sequences are DFQATT and SNEGSKA (reference sequence).